This T cell receptor (beta chain) was retrieved from a study of lymphopenia after photon versus proton radiotherapy. Sequenced by immunoSEQ multiplex PCR; TCRdb stores in-frame clones only, minus some. The table shows about 55,000 clones, with about 88% occurring only once. CDR3 size: 14 residues. V trimming: 5 bases; J trimming: 2 bases; junction bases outside the gene matches: 4. Germline CDR1 reads SEHNR; CDR2 reads FQNEAQ (reference sequence). The V gene is TRBV7-9, the J gene TRBJ2-7; TRBD1 matches at 9 bases. The receptor was isolated from a man aged 60 to 69 with pancreatic cancer. The source was peripheral blood, collected from a patient treated with proton-based radiotherapy. For the CDR3, the DNA is TGTGCCAGCAGCCCAGGGGACAGGGCCTACGAGCAGTACTTC. It yields the protein CASSPGDRAYEQYF.